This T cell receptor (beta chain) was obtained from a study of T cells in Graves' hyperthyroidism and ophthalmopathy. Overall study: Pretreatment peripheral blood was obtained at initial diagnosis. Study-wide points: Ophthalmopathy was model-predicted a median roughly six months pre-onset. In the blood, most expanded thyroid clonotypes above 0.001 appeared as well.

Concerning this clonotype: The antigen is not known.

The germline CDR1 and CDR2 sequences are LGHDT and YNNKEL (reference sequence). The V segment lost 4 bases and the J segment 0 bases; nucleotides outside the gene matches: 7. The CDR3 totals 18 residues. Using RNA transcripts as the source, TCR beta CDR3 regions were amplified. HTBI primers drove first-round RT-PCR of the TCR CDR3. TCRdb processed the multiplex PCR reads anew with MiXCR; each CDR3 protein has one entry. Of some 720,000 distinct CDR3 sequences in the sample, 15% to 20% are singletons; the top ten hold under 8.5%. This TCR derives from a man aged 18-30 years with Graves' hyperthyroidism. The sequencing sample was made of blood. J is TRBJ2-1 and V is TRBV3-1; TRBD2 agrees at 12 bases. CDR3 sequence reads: CASSRGTSGLSSYNEQFF. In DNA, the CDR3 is TGTGCCAGCAGCCGGGGGACTAGCGGGCTAAGCTCCTACAATGAGCAGTTCTTC.